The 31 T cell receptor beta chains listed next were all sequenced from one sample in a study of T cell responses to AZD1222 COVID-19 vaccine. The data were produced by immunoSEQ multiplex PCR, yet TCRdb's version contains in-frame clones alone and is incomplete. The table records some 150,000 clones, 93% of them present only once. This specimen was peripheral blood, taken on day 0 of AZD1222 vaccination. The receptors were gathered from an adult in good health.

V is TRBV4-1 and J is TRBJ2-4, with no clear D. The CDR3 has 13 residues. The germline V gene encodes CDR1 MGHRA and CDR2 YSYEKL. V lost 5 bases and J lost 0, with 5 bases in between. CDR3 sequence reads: CASSALAKNIQYF. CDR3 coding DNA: TGCGCCAGCAGCGCCCTAGCCAAAAACATTCAGTACTTC.

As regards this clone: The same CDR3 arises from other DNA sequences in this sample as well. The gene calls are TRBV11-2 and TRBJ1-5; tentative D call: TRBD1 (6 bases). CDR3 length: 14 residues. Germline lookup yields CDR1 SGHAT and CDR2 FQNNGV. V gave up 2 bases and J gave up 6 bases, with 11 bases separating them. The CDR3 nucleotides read TGTGCCAGCAGCTTAACAGGGCCCGGTCAGCCCCAGCATTTT. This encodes CASSLTGPGQPQHF.

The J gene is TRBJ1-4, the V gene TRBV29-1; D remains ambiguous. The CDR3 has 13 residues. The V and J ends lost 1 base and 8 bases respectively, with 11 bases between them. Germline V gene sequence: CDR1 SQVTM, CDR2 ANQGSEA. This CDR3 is CSVEGRAGEKLFF. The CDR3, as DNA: TGCAGCGTTGAAGGTAGGGCTGGGGAAAAACTGTTTTTT.

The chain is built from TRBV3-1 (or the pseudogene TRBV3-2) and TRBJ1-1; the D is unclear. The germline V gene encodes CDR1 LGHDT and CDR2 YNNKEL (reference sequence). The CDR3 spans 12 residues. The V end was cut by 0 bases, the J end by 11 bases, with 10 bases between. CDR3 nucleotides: TGTGCCAGCAGCCAAGAGGATGGTGTGGCTTTCTTT. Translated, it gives CASSQEDGVAFF.

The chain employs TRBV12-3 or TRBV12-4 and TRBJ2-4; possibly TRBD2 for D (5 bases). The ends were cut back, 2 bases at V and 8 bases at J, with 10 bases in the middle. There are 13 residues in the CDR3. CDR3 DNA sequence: TGTGCCAGCAGTTTACACGGGGTGGACATTCAGTACTTC. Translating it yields CASSLHGVDIQYF.

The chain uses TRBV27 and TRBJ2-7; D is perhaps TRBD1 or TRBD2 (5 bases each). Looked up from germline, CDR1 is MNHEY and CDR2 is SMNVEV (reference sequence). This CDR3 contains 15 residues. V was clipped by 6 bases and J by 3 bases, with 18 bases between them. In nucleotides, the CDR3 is TGTGCCAGCAGGGCGGACTCGGGACGCTTCTACGAGCAGTACTTC. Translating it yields CASRADSGRFYEQYF.

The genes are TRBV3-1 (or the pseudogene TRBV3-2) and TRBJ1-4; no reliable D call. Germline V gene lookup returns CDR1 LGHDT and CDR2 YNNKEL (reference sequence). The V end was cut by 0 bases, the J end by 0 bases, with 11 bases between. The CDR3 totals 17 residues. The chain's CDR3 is CASSQDSLFSTNEKLFF. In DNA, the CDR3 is TGTGCCAGCAGCCAAGATTCTCTGTTCTCAACTAATGAAAAACTGTTTTTT.

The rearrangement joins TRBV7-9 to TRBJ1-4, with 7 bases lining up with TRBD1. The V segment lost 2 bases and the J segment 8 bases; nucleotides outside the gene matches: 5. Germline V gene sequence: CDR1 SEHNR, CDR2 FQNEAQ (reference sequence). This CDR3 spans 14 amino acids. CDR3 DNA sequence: TGTGCCAGCAGCTTAATAGGGGGCGAGGAAAAACTGTTTTTT. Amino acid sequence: CASSLIGGEEKLFF.

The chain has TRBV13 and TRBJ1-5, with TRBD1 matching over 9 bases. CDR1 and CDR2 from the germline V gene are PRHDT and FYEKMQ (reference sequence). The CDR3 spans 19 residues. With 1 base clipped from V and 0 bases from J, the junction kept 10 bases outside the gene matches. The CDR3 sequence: CASSLEGDRALYSNQPQHF. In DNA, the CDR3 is TGTGCCAGCAGCTTAGAGGGGGACAGGGCCCTATATAGCAATCAGCCCCAGCATTTT.

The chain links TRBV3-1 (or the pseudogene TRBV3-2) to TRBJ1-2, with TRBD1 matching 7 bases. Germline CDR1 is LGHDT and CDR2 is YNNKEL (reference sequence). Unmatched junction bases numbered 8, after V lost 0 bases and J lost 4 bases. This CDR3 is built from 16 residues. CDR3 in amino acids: CASSQDWAGGGYGYTF. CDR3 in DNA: TGTGCCAGCAGCCAAGATTGGGCAGGGGGTGGCTATGGCTACACCTTC.

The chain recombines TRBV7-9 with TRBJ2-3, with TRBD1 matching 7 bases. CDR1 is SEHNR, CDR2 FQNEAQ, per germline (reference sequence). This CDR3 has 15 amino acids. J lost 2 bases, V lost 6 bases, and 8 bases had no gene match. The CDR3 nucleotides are TGTGCCAGCAGACAACCGGGACAGCCCACAGATACGCAGTATTTT. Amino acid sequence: CASRQPGQPTDTQYF.

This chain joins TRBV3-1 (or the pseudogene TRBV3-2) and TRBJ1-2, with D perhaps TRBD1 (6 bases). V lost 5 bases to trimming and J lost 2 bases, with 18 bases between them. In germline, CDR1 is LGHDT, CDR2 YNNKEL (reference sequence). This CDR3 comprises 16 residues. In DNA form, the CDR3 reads TGTGCCAGCAGCTCCCGAGGTAGGGGGATCAACTATGGCTACACCTTC. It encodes CASSSRGRGINYGYTF.

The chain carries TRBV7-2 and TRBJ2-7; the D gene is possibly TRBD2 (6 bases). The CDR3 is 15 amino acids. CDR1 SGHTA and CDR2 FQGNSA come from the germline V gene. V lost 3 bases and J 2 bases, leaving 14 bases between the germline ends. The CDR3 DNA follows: TGTGCCAGCAGCTTCCACGGGACTGCAACCTACGAGCAGTACTTC. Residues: CASSFHGTATYEQYF.

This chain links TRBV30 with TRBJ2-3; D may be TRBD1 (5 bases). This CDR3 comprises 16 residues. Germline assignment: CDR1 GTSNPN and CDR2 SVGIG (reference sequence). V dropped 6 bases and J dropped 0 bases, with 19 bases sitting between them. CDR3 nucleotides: TGTGCCTGTTCCCGCTGGGGCGACTCTAGCACAGATACGCAGTATTTT. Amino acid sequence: CACSRWGDSSTDTQYF.

The CDR3: CASSERREQETQYF. The CDR3 region has the DNA TGTGCCAGCAGTGAAAGGAGGGAACAAGAGACCCAGTACTTC. The chain carries TRBV25-1 and TRBJ2-5, with TRBD2 as a possible D gene (6 bases). The CDR3 has 14 residues. The ends were cut back, 2 bases at V and 2 bases at J, with 9 bases in the middle. Germline V gene sequence: CDR1 MGHDK, CDR2 SYGVNS.

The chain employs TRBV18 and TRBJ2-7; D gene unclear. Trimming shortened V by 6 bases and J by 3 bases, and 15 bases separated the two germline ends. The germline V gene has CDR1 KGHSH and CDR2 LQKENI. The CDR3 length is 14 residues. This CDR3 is CASSHSEQGYEQYF. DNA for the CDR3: TGTGCCAGCTCCCACTCGGAGCAAGGCTACGAGCAGTACTTC.

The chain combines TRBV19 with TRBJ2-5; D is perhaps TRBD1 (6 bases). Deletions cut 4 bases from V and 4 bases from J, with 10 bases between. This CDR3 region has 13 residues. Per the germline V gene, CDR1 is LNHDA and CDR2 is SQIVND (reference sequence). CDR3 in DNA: TGTGCCAGTAGTACTCAGGGGAGAGAGACCCAGTACTTC. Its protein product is CASSTQGRETQYF. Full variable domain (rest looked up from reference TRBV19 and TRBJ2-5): DGGITQSPKYLFRKEGQNVTLSCEQNLNHDAMYWYRQDPGQGLRLIYYSQIVNDFQKGDIAEGYSVSREKKESFPLTVTSAQKNPTAFYLCASSTQGRETQYFGPGTRLLVL.

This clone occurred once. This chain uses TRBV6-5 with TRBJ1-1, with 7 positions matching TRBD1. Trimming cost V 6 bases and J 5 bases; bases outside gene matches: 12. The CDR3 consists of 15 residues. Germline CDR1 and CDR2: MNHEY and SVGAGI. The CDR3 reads CASRRLDRVGTEAFF. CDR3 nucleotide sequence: TGTGCCAGCAGACGACTCGACAGGGTTGGGACTGAAGCTTTCTTT.

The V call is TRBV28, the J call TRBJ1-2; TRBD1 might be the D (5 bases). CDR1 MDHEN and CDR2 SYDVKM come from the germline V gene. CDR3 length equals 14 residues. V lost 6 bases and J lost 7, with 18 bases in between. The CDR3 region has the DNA TGTGCCAGCAGATATTATCAGGGAGCCTCTGGCTACACCTTC. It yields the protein CASRYYQGASGYTF.

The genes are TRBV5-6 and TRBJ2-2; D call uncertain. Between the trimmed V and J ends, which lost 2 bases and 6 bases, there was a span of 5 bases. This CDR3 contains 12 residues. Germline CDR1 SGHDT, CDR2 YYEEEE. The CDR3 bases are TGTGCCAGCAGCTTTACAGCCGGGGAGCTGTTTTTT. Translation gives CASSFTAGELFF.

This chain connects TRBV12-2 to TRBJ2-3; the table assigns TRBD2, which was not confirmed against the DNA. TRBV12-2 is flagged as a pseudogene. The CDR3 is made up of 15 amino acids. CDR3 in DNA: TGTGCAAGTCCCTCTCCATTAGTTAGCACAGATACGCAGTATTTT. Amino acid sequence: CASPSPLVSTDTQYF.

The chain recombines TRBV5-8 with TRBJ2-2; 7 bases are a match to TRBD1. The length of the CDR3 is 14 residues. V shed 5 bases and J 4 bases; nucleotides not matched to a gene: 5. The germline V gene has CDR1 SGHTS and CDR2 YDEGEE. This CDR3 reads CASSPDRTTGELFF. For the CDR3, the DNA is TGTGCCAGCAGTCCGGACAGGACCACCGGGGAGCTGTTTTTT.

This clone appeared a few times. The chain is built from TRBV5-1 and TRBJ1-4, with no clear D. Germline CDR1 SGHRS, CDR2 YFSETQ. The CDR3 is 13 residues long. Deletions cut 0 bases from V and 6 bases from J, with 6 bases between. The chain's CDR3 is CASSLERDEKLFF. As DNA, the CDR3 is TGCGCCAGCAGCTTGGAGCGGGATGAAAAACTGTTTTTT.

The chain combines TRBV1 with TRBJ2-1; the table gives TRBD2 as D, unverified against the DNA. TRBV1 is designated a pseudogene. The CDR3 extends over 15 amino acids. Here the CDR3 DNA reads TGCACCAGCAGCCAAGGTCCCCCTTCCTACAATGAGCAGTTCTTC. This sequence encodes CTSSQGPPSYNEQFF.

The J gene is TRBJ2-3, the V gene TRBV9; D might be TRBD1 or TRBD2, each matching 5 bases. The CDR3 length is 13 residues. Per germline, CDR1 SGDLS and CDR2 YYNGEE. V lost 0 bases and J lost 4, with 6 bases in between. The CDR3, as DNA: TGTGCCAGCAGCGTAGGAGGGGCAGATACGCAGTATTTT. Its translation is CASSVGGADTQYF.

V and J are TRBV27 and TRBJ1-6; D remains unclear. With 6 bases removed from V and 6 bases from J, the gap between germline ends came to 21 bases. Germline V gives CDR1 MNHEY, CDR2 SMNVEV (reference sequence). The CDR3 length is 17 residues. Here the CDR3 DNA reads TGTGCCAGCAGACCTGAATCAAACACAGATTTTAATTCACCCCTCCACTTT. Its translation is CASRPESNTDFNSPLHF.

This CDR3 is CASSYKGKGWPQHF. In nucleotides, the CDR3 is TGTGCCAGCAGTTATAAAGGGAAAGGTTGGCCCCAGCATTTT. This rearrangement joins TRBV27 to TRBJ1-5; D uncertain. This CDR3 has 14 amino acids. V was trimmed by 4 bases and J by 9 bases, leaving 16 bases between them. Per the germline V gene, CDR1 is MNHEY and CDR2 is SMNVEV (reference sequence).

CDR3 nucleotides: TGTGCCAGCAGCGTAGGGGGGTGGGATTCACCCCTCCACTTT. It yields the protein CASSVGGWDSPLHF. The chain carries TRBV9 and TRBJ1-6; perhaps TRBD1 as D (5 bases). CDR1 is SGDLS, CDR2 YYNGEE, per germline. The CDR3 runs to 14 residues. V was cut by 0 bases and J by 8 bases, with 9 bases left in between.

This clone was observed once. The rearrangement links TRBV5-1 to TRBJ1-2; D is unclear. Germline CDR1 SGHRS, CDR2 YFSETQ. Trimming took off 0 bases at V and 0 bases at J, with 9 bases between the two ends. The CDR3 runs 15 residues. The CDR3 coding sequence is TGCGCCAGCAGCTTGGATTTGGCAACTAACTATGGCTACACCTTC. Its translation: CASSLDLATNYGYTF.

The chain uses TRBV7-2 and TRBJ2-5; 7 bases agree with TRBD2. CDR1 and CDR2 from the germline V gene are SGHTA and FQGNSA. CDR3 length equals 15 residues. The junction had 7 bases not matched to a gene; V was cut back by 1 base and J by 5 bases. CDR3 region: CASSLGTGGWETQYF. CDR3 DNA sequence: TGTGCCAGCAGCTTAGGGACGGGAGGTTGGGAGACCCAGTACTTC.

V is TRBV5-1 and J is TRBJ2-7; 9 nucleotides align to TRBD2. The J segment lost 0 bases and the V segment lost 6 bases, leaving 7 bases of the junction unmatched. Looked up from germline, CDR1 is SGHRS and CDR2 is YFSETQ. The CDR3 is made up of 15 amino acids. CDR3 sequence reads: CASKESGGSSYEQYF. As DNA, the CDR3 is TGCGCCAGCAAAGAAAGCGGGGGGAGCTCCTACGAGCAGTACTTC.